This T cell receptor (beta chain) was identified during a study of regulatory T cells in long-lasting Graves disease. The study's findings and limits: Persistent disease samples used TRBV28, TRBJ1-2 and TRBJ2-5 preferentially.

V was clipped by 2 bases and J by 1 base, with 17 bases between them. The CDR3 has 17 residues. Germline V gives CDR1 ENHRY, CDR2 SYGVKD. Details on this clonotype: Its antigen is undetermined.

Time point in this sample: newly diagnosed GD, antithyroid drugs for less than 3 months. Generation of the TCR library employed RNA extracted from PBMCs. According to the study, TCR beta libraries were built with iRepertoire HTBI primers and CDR3-region Arm-PCR. TCRdb recomputed calls from the multiplex PCR reads with MiXCR, one row per CDR3 protein. The sample contains roughly 350,000 distinct CDR3 sequences, around 15% of which appear only once. This sample also belongs to another study, concerning T cells in Graves' hyperthyroidism and ophthalmopathy. From that second work: Within blood appeared most thyroid clonotypes that had expanded above 0.001.

Sample: peripheral blood mononuclear cells (PBMCs), taken at new diagnosis, from a patient treated with antithyroid drugs. This chain links TRBV10-3 with TRBJ1-2; TRBD1 is a possible D gene (6 bases). The sequence was collected from a woman younger than 35 with Graves disease. The CDR3 nucleotides are TGTGCCATCAGTGAGGGGGCAGGGGTGGATGTTAACTATGGCTACACCTTC. Amino acid sequence: CAISEGAGVDVNYGYTF.